Following are 25 T cell receptor beta chains from one sample sequenced in a study of OX40 agonist ivuxolimab in advanced cancers. Assay: immunoSEQ multiplex PCR; the TCRdb copy retains only in-frame clones and omits some. The repertoire holds fewer than 40,000 clones, with over 75% as singletons. Sequenced material: CD4+ or CD8+ T cells sorted from blood, taken in a trial of the OX40 agonist ivuxolimab. The receptors were gathered from an adult with an advanced solid tumor such as melanoma, head and neck, liver or kidney cancer.

The gene calls are TRBV4-2 and TRBJ1-1; maybe TRBD1 (6 bases). Germline V gives CDR1 LGHNA, CDR2 YNFKEQ. V lost 3 bases and J 1 base, leaving 9 bases between the germline ends. There are 14 residues in the CDR3. The CDR3 spells CASSQDSRNTEAFF. Written as DNA, the CDR3 is TGTGCCAGCAGCCAGGACAGCAGGAACACTGAAGCTTTCTTT.

This clone was counted a single time. The chain is built from TRBV9 and TRBJ2-2, with D possibly TRBD1 on 5 matching bases. The CDR3 length is 16 residues. From germline, CDR1 is SGDLS and CDR2 YYNGEE. The V gene lost 0 bases and the J gene lost 1 base, with 10 bases spanning the gap. CDR3 sequence: CASSVGQGRNTGELFF. CDR3 coding DNA: TGTGCCAGCAGCGTAGGGCAGGGAAGGAACACCGGGGAGCTGTTTTTT.

The V and J genes are TRBV9 and TRBJ2-5, with 8 nucleotides matching TRBD1. J was trimmed by 3 bases and V by 3 bases; bases with no gene match: 7. Germline assignment: CDR1 SGDLS and CDR2 YYNGEE. The CDR3 extends over 15 amino acids. CDR3 sequence reads: CASSGWTGPEETQYF. The CDR3 DNA is TGTGCCAGCAGCGGGTGGACAGGGCCAGAAGAGACCCAGTACTTC.

The chain links TRBV10-2 to TRBJ2-1, with D unclear. Germline values: CDR1 WSHSY, CDR2 SAAADI. CDR3 length: 12 amino acids. V lost 2 bases, J lost 5 bases, and 4 bases lay in between. The CDR3 reads CASSEGNNEQFF. The CDR3 bases are TGCGCCAGCAGTGAGGGAAACAATGAGCAGTTCTTC.

The J gene is TRBJ2-7, the V gene TRBV5-5, with D unclear. V was clipped by 2 bases and J by 3 bases, with 18 bases between them. The CDR3 sequence is 16 residues long. Germline lookup yields CDR1 SGHKS and CDR2 YYEKEE (reference sequence). The CDR3 region is CASSLPRLVEDYEQYF. Here the CDR3 DNA reads TGTGCCAGCAGCTTACCGCGACTGGTAGAGGACTACGAGCAGTACTTC.

This rearrangement joins TRBV6-1 to TRBJ1-2; perhaps TRBD1 as D (6 bases). The CDR3 consists of 18 residues. Germline CDR1 MNHNS, CDR2 SASEGT. The V end lost 2 bases, the J end lost 4 bases, and 23 bases lay between the germline ends. The chain's CDR3 is CASSERTWDTGLGYGYTF. For the CDR3, the DNA is TGTGCCAGCAGTGAAAGGACCTGGGATACAGGGTTAGGCTATGGCTACACCTTC.

This clone came up once. At one boundary the junction diverges from the germline segment, which might be a read error. The CDR3 DNA is TGTGCCAGCACCTTAGGGGGAAACACTGAAGCTTTCTTT. Its translation is CASTLGGNTEAFF. The rearrangement links TRBV7-9 to TRBJ1-1; TRBD1 is a possible D gene (6 bases). The CDR3 has 13 residues. Germline assignment: CDR1 SEHNR and CDR2 FQNEAQ (reference sequence).

V and J are TRBV27 and TRBJ1-2; maybe TRBD1 (6 bases). V was pared by 4 bases and J by 5 bases, with 17 bases between. The CDR3 has 15 amino acids. Germline assignment: CDR1 MNHEY and CDR2 SMNVEV (reference sequence). The CDR3 region is CASSSRSGEDYGYTF. The CDR3 region has the DNA TGTGCCAGCAGTTCTCGATCAGGGGAGGATTATGGCTACACCTTC.

The gene calls are TRBV6-1 and TRBJ1-2, with no clear D. V was cut by 10 bases and J by 0 bases, with 18 bases left in between. The CDR3 spans 15 residues. The germline gives CDR1 MNHNS, CDR2 SASEGT. CDR3 loop: CANGVIGVANYGYTF. The CDR3 DNA sequence: TGTGCCAATGGGGTAATAGGCGTAGCTAACTATGGCTACACCTTC.

This chain uses TRBV7-9 with TRBJ2-5; no clear D. CDR3 length: 15 amino acids. Germline-derived CDR1 and CDR2 are SEHNR and FQNEAQ (reference sequence). Trimming took off 4 bases at V and 5 bases at J, with 17 bases between the two ends. CDR3 residues: CASSSLRVGRETQYF. The CDR3 coding sequence is TGTGCCAGCAGCTCCCTTCGGGTCGGACGGGAGACCCAGTACTTC.

The chain combines TRBV11-2 with TRBJ1-6, with D possibly matching TRBD1 (5 bases). CDR1 and CDR2 (germline): SGHAT, FQNNGV. The CDR3 covers 16 residues. Trimming cost V 3 bases and J 11 bases, with 20 bases left between them. This CDR3 reads CASSFDSWSGETPLHF. Here the CDR3 DNA reads TGTGCCAGCAGCTTTGACAGCTGGAGCGGGGAAACACCCCTCCACTTT.

The V call is TRBV9, the J call TRBJ1-2; tentative D call: TRBD1 (6 bases). Trimming left V 4 bases short and J 3 bases short, with 13 bases between. The CDR3 is 14 residues long. Per the germline V gene, CDR1 is SGDLS and CDR2 is YYNGEE. The CDR3 sequence is CASSPEAGDYGYTF. For the CDR3, the DNA is TGTGCCAGCAGCCCAGAAGCAGGGGACTATGGCTACACCTTC.

This chain links TRBV14 with TRBJ2-7, with D unresolved. Germline values: CDR1 SGHDN, CDR2 FVKESK. The CDR3 loop spans 13 amino acids. V was cut by 5 bases and J by 2 bases, with 10 bases left in between. The CDR3 DNA sequence: TGTGCCAGCAGCTTAACGACGGCCTACGAGCAGTACTTC. Translating gives CASSLTTAYEQYF.

This clone appeared a single time. The genes are TRBV6-5 and TRBJ1-1, with a weak D call TRBD1 (5 bases). This CDR3 contains 14 residues. V was pared by 6 bases and J by 1 base, with 12 bases between. Germline-derived CDR1 and CDR2 are MNHEY and SVGAGI. The CDR3 DNA sequence: TGTGCCAGCAGCTCAGGGAGCGGGAACACTGAAGCTTTCTTT. Translated: CASSSGSGNTEAFF.

This clone was seen only a few times. This chain links TRBV30 with TRBJ2-3, with TRBD2 matching 8 bases. This CDR3 is 15 amino acids long. CDR1 and CDR2 from the germline V gene are GTSNPN and SVGIG (reference sequence). With 0 bases clipped from V and 5 bases from J, the junction kept 7 bases outside the gene matches. CDR3 DNA: TGTGCCTGGAGTGTTACTAGCGGCTCTCAAGATACGCAGTATTTT. Amino acid sequence: CAWSVTSGSQDTQYF.

This chain joins TRBV19 and TRBJ1-5, with 10 bases matching TRBD1. The germline CDR1 and CDR2 sequences are LNHDA and SQIVND (reference sequence). V shed 3 bases and J 5 bases; nucleotides not matched to a gene: 16. This CDR3 has 19 residues. The CDR3, as DNA: TGTGCCAGTAGTATTCGTTTGACAGGGGGCCGGTTAAGGGATCAGCCCCAGCATTTT. It specifies CASSIRLTGGRLRDQPQHF.

The chain employs TRBV5-4 and TRBJ2-7; TRBD1 matches 7 bases. V lost 4 bases and J lost 2; bases outside the gene matches: 3. Germline V gene lookup returns CDR1 SGHNT and CDR2 YYREEE (reference sequence). The length of the CDR3 is 13 residues. The CDR3 nucleotides are TGTGCCAGCAGCGGGGGACAGACCTACGAGCAGTACTTC. Translated: CASSGGQTYEQYF.

The table lists this clone with a count of one. The CDR3 is CASSYGDRTDTQYF. CDR3 bases: TGCGCCAGCAGCTACGGAGACAGGACAGATACGCAGTATTTT. This chain uses TRBV5-1 with TRBJ2-3; D might be TRBD1 (6 bases). This CDR3 spans 14 amino acids. Trimming removed 3 bases from V and 3 bases from J, with 11 bases in between. Per the germline V gene, CDR1 is SGHRS and CDR2 is YFSETQ.

The J gene is TRBJ2-7, the V gene TRBV11-2; 9 positions agree with TRBD2. The CDR3 length is 15 residues. Per germline, CDR1 SGHAT and CDR2 FQNNGV. Losses at the gene ends were 10 bases for V and 4 bases for J; bases not matched to a gene: 14. The CDR3 DNA reads TGTGCCACCGCGGGATCAGCGGGGGGCGGGTACGAGCAGTACTTC. Its protein product is CATAGSAGGGYEQYF.

The rearrangement uses TRBV5-4 and TRBJ1-2; 8 bases map to TRBD1. This CDR3 region has 17 residues. The germline CDR1 and CDR2 sequences are SGHNT and YYREEE (reference sequence). V gave up 0 bases and J gave up 3 bases; unmatched junction bases: 10. This CDR3 is CASSLGEPGQVYYGYTF. The CDR3 bases are TGTGCCAGCAGCTTGGGGGAACCGGGACAGGTTTACTATGGCTACACCTTC.

This chain uses TRBV29-1 with TRBJ2-7; 12 bases fit TRBD2. The germline V gene encodes CDR1 SQVTM and CDR2 ANQGSEA. The CDR3 runs to 14 residues. Trimming took 6 bases from V and 1 from J; bases not matched to a gene: 4. Here the CDR3 DNA reads TGCAGCGTCCTTGGACTAGCGGGGTCCTACGAGCAGTACTTC. Its translation is CSVLGLAGSYEQYF.

The chain links TRBV19 to TRBJ2-3; D gene unclear. Trimming cost V 5 bases and J 4 bases, with 4 bases left between them. The CDR3 loop spans 11 amino acids. CDR1 is LNHDA and CDR2 is SQIVND in the germline V gene (reference sequence). The CDR3 loop is CASSYADTQYF. CDR3 bases: TGTGCCAGTAGTTACGCAGATACGCAGTATTTT. The variable domain in full, completed from reference TRBV19 and TRBJ2-3, reads DGGITQSPKYLFRKEGQNVTLSCEQNLNHDAMYWYRQDPGQGLRLIYYSQIVNDFQKGDIAEGYSVSREKKESFPLTVTSAQKNPTAFYLCASSYADTQYFGPGTRLTVL.

This chain connects TRBV4-3 to TRBJ1-6, with TRBD1 identical over 7 bases. The CDR3 length is 17 residues. CDR1 is LGHNA and CDR2 is YSLEER in the germline V gene. V shed 4 bases, J shed 0 bases, and the junction held 6 bases outside the gene matches. This chain's CDR3 is CASSRGQASSYNSPLHF. DNA of the CDR3: TGCGCCAGCAGCCGAGGACAGGCAAGCTCCTATAATTCACCCCTCCACTTT.

Notes on this clone: This sample includes further DNA sequences coding for the same CDR3. This chain uses TRBV7-9 with TRBJ1-1, with D uncertain. Germline V gene sequence: CDR1 SEHNR, CDR2 FQNEAQ (reference sequence). This CDR3 is built from 11 residues. V lost 1 base, J lost 7 bases, and 4 bases lay in between. CDR3 residues: CASSLGGEAFF. The DNA for the CDR3 is TGTGCCAGCAGCTTAGGCGGTGAAGCTTTCTTT.

This clone was recorded once. V and J are TRBV5-1 and TRBJ2-5, with D maybe TRBD1 (5 bases). Trimming took off 3 bases at V and 2 bases at J, with 8 bases between the two ends. CDR1 is SGHRS and CDR2 is YFSETQ in the germline V gene. The CDR3 is 13 amino acids. CDR3 in amino acids: CASSSRQQETQYF. The CDR3 DNA sequence: TGCGCCAGCAGCTCCAGACAGCAAGAGACCCAGTACTTC.